The subject of this entry is one T cell receptor beta chain. Its specificity is not known. This record belongs to a study of OX40 agonist ivuxolimab in advanced cancers. Study-wide results and caveats: CD8+ T cells (on average) carried more expanded clones than CD4+ T cells.

TCRdb keeps only in-frame clones here, not all; method: immunoSEQ multiplex PCR. The sample contains some 83,000 clones, more than 80% of which appear only once. Germline assignment: CDR1 MNHEY and CDR2 SVGAGI. This CDR3 comprises 12 residues. V lost 7 bases, J lost 8 bases, and 14 bases lay in between. The TCR was taken from an adult with an advanced solid tumor such as melanoma, head and neck, liver or kidney cancer. The chain couples TRBV6-5 to TRBJ1-2, with D perhaps TRBD1 (6 bases). This specimen was CD4+ or CD8+ T cells sorted from blood, taken in a trial of the OX40 agonist ivuxolimab. The CDR3 DNA follows: TGTGCCAGCACCCATTCGGGGGGCGGCTACACCTTC. This encodes CASTHSGGGYTF.